The present entry profiles one TCR beta chain with its context. Its matching antigen is unknown. This record comes from a study of CD8+ T cells in alopecia areata. Study in general: Treated patients took oral tofacitinib at 5 to 10 mg twice daily. The duration of tofacitinib was 6 to 18 months, with 6 months off drug afterward.

Whole-study results and caveats: Scalp sample data also include resident alphabeta T cells from normal skin.

RNA, once extracted, was reverse transcribed into cDNA for use as the sequencing template. The repertoire was sequenced with immunoSEQ multiplex PCR; TCRdb's copy has only in-frame clones and lacks some. The sample carries about 140,000 clones, 40% to 65% recorded once. Germline V gene sequence: CDR1 SQVTM, CDR2 ANQGSEA. With 6 bases removed from V and 6 bases from J, the gap between germline ends came to 17 bases. The CDR3 runs 13 residues. The material was CD4+ T cells sorted from blood, obtained at week 0. The sequence was collected from a human donor with alopecia areata. The genes are TRBV29-1 and TRBJ1-1; D perhaps matches TRBD1 (6 bases). CDR3 in amino acids: CSVGDIDPPEAFF. The CDR3 bases are TGCAGCGTAGGGGACATAGACCCCCCTGAAGCTTTCTTT.